Listed below are T cell receptor beta chains from one sample, sequenced in a study of blood T cell repertoires in COVID-19. The table came from immunoSEQ multiplex PCR; TCRdb's copy has only in-frame clones and leaves some out. The sample holds 250,000 to 350,000 clones, approximately 88% seen once. The sequencing sample was made of PBMCs or T cells enriched from blood (not recorded which). These receptors were collected from a woman between 40 and 55 years old who had recovered from COVID-19. CDR3s include the opening cysteine and the closing phenylalanine or tryptophan. The D gene is left open where the match is weak. Clone size, where shown, is once, few, many, or a class for clones that have expanded.

CDR3 length,V gene,D gene,J gene,clone size,CDR3 DNA,CDR3 protein
18,TRBV11-3,TRBD2,TRBJ2-3,.,TGTGCCAGCAGCTCGGGACTAGCGGGAGGGCCTACGAGAGATACGCAGTATTTT,CASSSGLAGGPTRDTQYF
12,TRBV28,.,TRBJ2-7,.,TGTGCCAGCAGTATCGAGGGCTACGAGCAGTACTTC,CASSIEGYEQYF
16,TRBV10-3,TRBD2,TRBJ2-1,once,TGTGCCATCAGTGACGTGGGCGGGAGGGCCGGAGATGAGCAGTTCTTC,CAISDVGGRAGDEQFF
14,TRBV6-2/TRBV6-3,.,TRBJ2-5,once,TGTGCCAGCAGTTACGGAGGGATTTTGGAGACCCAGTACTTC,CASSYGGILETQYF
15,TRBV7-9,TRBD2,TRBJ2-1,.,TGTGCCAGCAGCCTAGCGGGAGTACGGGACAATGAGCAGTTCTTC,CASSLAGVRDNEQFF
15,TRBV28,TRBD1,TRBJ2-7,.,TGTGCCAGCAGCGACCCGGGGACAGGGTTGGGCGAGCAGTACTTC,CASSDPGTGLGEQYF
16,TRBV27,TRBD1,TRBJ1-5,.,TGTGCCAGCAGTTTAACCGGGACAGGCCGCAATCAGCCCCAGCATTTT,CASSLTGTGRNQPQHF
16,TRBV28,TRBD1,TRBJ2-7,.,TGTGCCAGCAGTGATCCCGTGAGGACAGGGTTTAACGAGCAGTACTTC,CASSDPVRTGFNEQYF
17,TRBV4-1,TRBD1,TRBJ2-3,.,TGCGCCAGCAGCCAAGATATTGAGGGGGCTGGCACAGATACGCAGTATTTT,CASSQDIEGAGTDTQYF
16,TRBV4-2,TRBD2,TRBJ2-3,once,TGTGCCAGCAGCCAAGCGGGACTAGCGGGAGGAGATACGCAGTATTTT,CASSQAGLAGGDTQYF
12,TRBV28,TRBD1,TRBJ1-1,.,TGTGCCAGCAGTACCGGGACAGTAGAAGCTTTCTTT,CASSTGTVEAFF
12,TRBV28,TRBD1,TRBJ1-2,few,TGTGCCACCTACAGGGGCTTGGGAGGCTACACCTTC,CATYRGLGGYTF
13,TRBV7-2,TRBD1,TRBJ1-6,.,TGTGCCAGCGGCGGACAGGGACATTCACCCCTCCACTTT,CASGGQGHSPLHF
14,TRBV4-1,.,TRBJ2-1,.,TGCGCCAGCAGCCATGGCAGGGAAGTCTATGAGCAGTTCTTC,CASSHGREVYEQFF
16,TRBV11-2,TRBD2,TRBJ2-3,.,TGTGCCAGCAGCTCAGGACTAGCTGGGTTTTTGGATACGCAGTATTTT,CASSSGLAGFLDTQYF
16,TRBV5-1,.,TRBJ1-2,once,TGCGCCAGCAGCCAGGGGCAGGGACACCCCCTCCGTGGCTACACCTTC,CASSQGQGHPLRGYTF
16,TRBV7-3,.,TRBJ2-3,.,TGTGCCAGCAGCTTGACATTTGGCAGGGGCTCAGATACGCAGTATTTT,CASSLTFGRGSDTQYF
14,TRBV30,.,TRBJ2-5,.,TGTGCCTGGAGTGCCCTCAGGGTTAAAGAGACCCAGTACTTC,CAWSALRVKETQYF
15,TRBV21-1,.,TRBJ1-1,.,TGTGCCAGCAGCGGAGGACAGGTCATGAACACTGAAGCTTTCTTT,CASSGGQVMNTEAFF
14,TRBV10-3,TRBD2,TRBJ2-1,.,TGTGCCATCAGTGACACGGGGCGGGGGGCCGAGCAGTTCTTC,CAISDTGRGAEQFF
16,TRBV21-1,.,TRBJ1-1,.,TGTGCCGAAAACACGGGGGTGCACCCCCCTGGCACTGAAGCTTTCTTT,CAENTGVHPPGTEAFF
13,TRBV28,TRBD1,TRBJ1-5,.,TGTGCCAGCAGCGTGACAGGGGATCAGCCCCAGCATTTT,CASSVTGDQPQHF
13,TRBV7-9,TRBD2,TRBJ2-7,.,TGTGCCAGCAGCTTAGGGGCTAGCGGGACTGCGTACTTC,CASSLGASGTAYF
12,TRBV11-2,.,TRBJ2-4,.,TGTGCCAGCAGTCGCCAGGGAAACATTCAGTACTTC,CASSRQGNIQYF
13,TRBV5-1,.,TRBJ2-7,.,TGCGCCAGCCGAGCGGGCCCTTACTACGAGCAGTACTTC,CASRAGPYYEQYF
13,TRBV3-1/TRBV3-2,.,TRBJ1-6,.,TGTGCCAGCAGCCAAGGGGGCAATTCACCCCTCCACTTT,CASSQGGNSPLHF
12,TRBV2,.,TRBJ2-5,.,TGTGCCAGCACCAGGGGAGTAGAGACCCAGTACTTC,CASTRGVETQYF
16,TRBV5-4,TRBD2,TRBJ2-5,.,TGTGCCAGCAGCCCAGCTAGCGGGAGGTACCAAGAGACCCAGTACTTC,CASSPASGRYQETQYF
15,TRBV19,TRBD1,TRBJ1-2,.,TGTGCCAGTACCCGGGGGACAGGGGGCGCCTATGGCTACACCTTC,CASTRGTGGAYGYTF
14,TRBV2,.,TRBJ2-7,few,TGTGCCAGCACCCCCTCGGGAGTGAGGTACGAGCAGTACTTC,CASTPSGVRYEQYF
15,TRBV2,TRBD2,TRBJ2-1,.,TGTGCCAGCAGAGGGGCTAGCGGGAGTTACAATGAGCAGTTCTTC,CASRGASGSYNEQFF
12,TRBV5-1,.,TRBJ1-2,.,TGCGCCAGCAGCTTGTCAGGGGCTGGCTACACCTTC,CASSLSGAGYTF
15,TRBV24-1,.,TRBJ2-1,.,TGTGCCACCAGTGATACGGGTTCCCCCTACAATGAGCAGTTCTTC,CATSDTGSPYNEQFF
15,TRBV9,TRBD2,TRBJ2-7,.,TGTGCCAGCAGCGTAGACCCTAGCGGCCCTTACGAGCAGTACTTC,CASSVDPSGPYEQYF
15,TRBV19,TRBD1,TRBJ1-5,.,TGTGCCAGTAGTCCCCGGGACAGGATCAATCAGCCCCAGCATTTT,CASSPRDRINQPQHF
13,TRBV4-3,.,TRBJ1-2,.,TGCGCCAGCAGCCAGGGCGGGACTTCCGAACACACCTTC,CASSQGGTSEHTF
12,TRBV30,.,TRBJ2-7,.,TGTGCCTGGAGTTCGGTGTCCTACGAGCAGTACTTC,CAWSSVSYEQYF
15,TRBV6-5,.,TRBJ1-5,.,TGTGCCACCACCCGGACAGCTTATAGCAATCAGCCCCAGCATTTT,CATTRTAYSNQPQHF
14,TRBV3-1/TRBV3-2,TRBD1,TRBJ1-1,.,TGTGCCAGCAGCCGCGGGACAGGGTCGACCGAAGCTTTCTTT,CASSRGTGSTEAFF
13,TRBV19,TRBD1,TRBJ1-1,.,TGTGCCAGTACTGGACAGGGGTTCACTGAAGCTTTCTTT,CASTGQGFTEAFF
15,TRBV7-9,TRBD1,TRBJ2-7,.,TGTGCCAGCAGCACCCAACAGGGGCCCCACTACGAGCAGTACTTC,CASSTQQGPHYEQYF
13,TRBV7-9,.,TRBJ2-2,once,TGTGCCAGCCTGCAGGGGGGTTCCGGGGAGCTGTTTTTT,CASLQGGSGELFF
17,TRBV15,TRBD2,TRBJ2-5,.,TGTGCCACCAGCAGAGAACTAGCGGGAGCGTACCAAGAGACCCAGTACTTC,CATSRELAGAYQETQYF
14,TRBV18,.,TRBJ2-5,.,TGTGCCAGCTCACCACAGGTCGGAGGAGAGACCCAGTACTTC,CASSPQVGGETQYF
15,TRBV19,TRBD1,TRBJ2-3,.,TGTGCCAGTAGTACCCGGGACAGAAACACAGATACGCAGTATTTT,CASSTRDRNTDTQYF